This TCR beta chain was sequenced for a study of PD-1 blockade in classical Hodgkin lymphoma. V was shortened by 3 bases and J by 4 bases, with 5 bases between the two germline ends. CDR1 is KGHSH, CDR2 LQKENI, per germline. The CDR3 consists of 12 residues. This clone appeared a single time. Time point defined: cycle 4 day 1 (C4D1), after six to seven weeks of nivolumab. All trial patients relapsed after autologous stem cell transplantation. Assay: immunoSEQ multiplex PCR; the TCRdb copy retains only in-frame clones and omits some. The sample lists 40,000 to 55,000 clones, around 78% seen once, with over 35% in the top ten.

The sample in question was peripheral blood mononuclear cells (PBMCs), obtained before the fourth cycle of nivolumab. The chain employs TRBV18 and TRBJ2-3, with D hard to call. This clonotype was obtained from a human donor with classical Hodgkin lymphoma. The CDR3 bases are TGTGCCAGCTCACCCTCGGCAGATACGCAGTATTTT. Amino acids: CASSPSADTQYF.